Below, 26 T cell receptor beta chains from the same sample are listed, as sequenced in a study of B cell selection in AIRE deficiency. This table comes from immunoSEQ multiplex PCR, and its TCRdb copy is limited to in-frame clones, with some not included. The data contain approximately 18,000 clones, 93% of them seen just once; the ten biggest clones take up under 0.9%. Regulatory T cells were sorted as CD4+CD25hiCD127low/negative. Sequenced input: CD4+CD25+ Tregs sorted from PBMCs. The origin of the receptors is a human donor in good health.

The V and J genes are TRBV2 and TRBJ2-7; 7 nucleotides line up with TRBD1. The CDR3 is 14 amino acids. The V segment lost 4 bases and the J segment 2 bases; nucleotides outside the gene matches: 5. CDR1 SNHLY and CDR2 FYNNEI come from the germline V gene. The CDR3 DNA follows: TGTGCCAGCAGTGGGGGACAGACTACCTACGAGCAGTACTTC. Residues: CASSGGQTTYEQYF.

The chain uses TRBV5-1 and TRBJ2-1; D gene ambiguous. Trimming shortened V by 0 bases and J by 4 bases, and 8 bases separated the two germline ends. Germline V lookup: CDR1 SGHRS, CDR2 YFSETQ. This CDR3 comprises 14 residues. For the CDR3, the DNA is TGCGCCAGCAGCTTGGCCTTGGGTTACAATGAGCAGTTCTTC. Its translation is CASSLALGYNEQFF.

This clone was seen once. The V gene is TRBV5-1, the J gene TRBJ2-7; 7 bases align to TRBD2. From germline, CDR1 is SGHRS and CDR2 YFSETQ. V lost 1 base, J lost 0 bases, and 4 bases stayed unmatched. The CDR3 sequence is 15 residues long. The DNA for the CDR3 is TGCGCCAGCAGCTTGCTTGCGGGAGACTCCTACGAGCAGTACTTC. As protein: CASSLLAGDSYEQYF.

V gene TRBV18 combines with J gene TRBJ2-5, with D possibly TRBD2 on 5 matching bases. The ends were cut back, 5 bases at V and 2 bases at J, with 15 bases in the middle. Germline V gene sequence: CDR1 KGHSH, CDR2 LQKENI. This CDR3 contains 15 residues. DNA of the CDR3: TGTGCCAGCTCAAGCGGAACCGGGGTACAAGAGACCCAGTACTTC. It codes for CASSSGTGVQETQYF.

This chain connects TRBV2 to TRBJ2-5; TRBD1 agrees at 9 bases. The J call may not be correct, given that the DNA end is closer to TRBJ2-7. The germline gives CDR1 SNHLY, CDR2 FYNNEI. CDR3 length: 16 amino acids. CDR3 region: CAEPRDRENFLYEQYF. The CDR3 nucleotides are TGTGCCGAGCCGAGGGACAGGGAAAACTTTCTCTACGAGCAGTACTTC.

The genes are TRBV9 and TRBJ2-5; TRBD2 agrees at 8 bases. The V gene's germline CDR1 is SGDLS and CDR2 YYNGEE. V lost 5 bases, J lost 5 bases, and 14 bases stayed unmatched. The length of the CDR3 is 16 residues. The CDR3 DNA follows: TGTGCCAGCAGTCCCCGCGGACTAGCAGTTTCGGAGACCCAGTACTTC. The encoded protein is CASSPRGLAVSETQYF.

This clone has a single count. The chain carries TRBV6-1 and TRBJ2-5; possibly TRBD2 for D (6 bases). Trimming shortened V by 5 bases and J by 5 bases, and 18 bases separated the two germline ends. The CDR3 consists of 15 residues. CDR1 and CDR2 from the germline V gene are MNHNS and SASEGT. The CDR3 nucleotides are TGTGCCAGCAGTCCCTCGGGGTGGAGGGTTGAGACCCAGTACTTC. This encodes CASSPSGWRVETQYF.

The CDR3 DNA follows: TGTGCCAGCAGTTTATATCGGAACCAAGAGACCCAGTACTTC. Residues: CASSLYRNQETQYF. The chain uses TRBV27 and TRBJ2-5; no clear D. Looked up from germline, CDR1 is MNHEY and CDR2 is SMNVEV (reference sequence). V lost 1 base, J lost 0 bases, and 6 bases lay in between. The CDR3 sequence is 14 residues long.

The chain carries TRBV20-1 and TRBJ2-1; D gene uncertain. Germline loops: CDR1 DFQATT, CDR2 SNEGSKA (reference sequence). V lost 4 bases to trimming and J lost 10 bases, with 8 bases between them. The CDR3 runs 10 residues. The CDR3 region has the DNA TGCAGTGCTACCGCCCCCGAGCAGTTCTTC. Translation gives CSATAPEQFF.

This clone is a singleton in its sample. This chain connects TRBV5-5 to TRBJ2-1; D gene uncertain. This CDR3 has 14 residues. Germline assignment: CDR1 SGHKS and CDR2 YYEKEE (reference sequence). V lost 0 bases and J lost 2, with 6 bases in between. CDR3 sequence (DNA): TGTGCCAGCAGCTTGGATGTTACCTACAATGAGCAGTTCTTC. It translates to CASSLDVTYNEQFF. Filled out from reference TRBV5-5 and TRBJ2-1, the complete variable domain reads DAGVTQSPTHLIKTRGQQVTLRCSPISGHKSVSWYQQVLGQGPQFIFQYYEKEERGRGNFPDRFSARQFPNYSSELNVNALLLGDSALYLCASSLDVTYNEQFFGPGTRLTVL.

The V gene is TRBV5-3, the J gene TRBJ2-2, with 11 nucleotides matching TRBD2. Being an ORF, TRBV5-3 has a function that is uncertain. There are 17 residues in the CDR3. J gave up 4 bases and V 1 base, and 6 bases lay outside the gene matches. The CDR3 is CARSLRLAGGPTGELFF. CDR3 DNA sequence: TGTGCCAGAAGCTTGCGGCTAGCGGGAGGCCCCACCGGGGAGCTGTTTTTT.

The rearrangement links TRBV10-3 to TRBJ1-4, with 12 bases that match TRBD1. The CDR3 runs to 15 residues. Germline V gene sequence: CDR1 ENHRY, CDR2 SYGVKD. The junction had 6 bases not matched to a gene; V was cut back by 10 bases and J by 3 bases. CDR3 nucleotides: TGTGCCACCGGGACAGGGGGCTTTGCTAATGAAAAACTGTTTTTT. Residues: CATGTGGFANEKLFF.

The genes are TRBV10-3 and TRBJ1-2; D is perhaps TRBD1 (5 bases). Germline V CDR1 and CDR2: ENHRY, SYGVKD. This CDR3 region has 14 residues. Trimming removed 7 bases at V and 4 bases at J, with 16 bases between. This CDR3 is CAITRGLTGYGYTF. The CDR3 DNA reads as TGTGCCATCACCCGGGGACTAACCGGCTATGGCTACACCTTC.

The chain employs TRBV5-1 and TRBJ2-2; tentatively, D is TRBD1 (6 bases). Germline values: CDR1 SGHRS, CDR2 YFSETQ. V gave up 4 bases and J gave up 4 bases, with 11 bases separating them. There are 14 residues in the CDR3. CDR3 coding DNA: TGCGCCAGCAGCAAGACAGGACCCACCGGGGAGCTGTTTTTT. The encoded protein is CASSKTGPTGELFF.

This clone was observed once. The CDR3 reads CASSPTGLAKNIQYF. Written as DNA, the CDR3 is TGTGCCAGCAGTCCAACAGGGCTGGCCAAAAACATTCAGTACTTC. The rearrangement uses TRBV28 and TRBJ2-4; weak D call: TRBD1 (6 bases). This CDR3 spans 15 amino acids. Trimming pared 5 bases from V and 1 base from J, leaving 12 bases between. Germline lookup yields CDR1 MDHEN and CDR2 SYDVKM. Full variable domain (missing parts from reference TRBV28 and TRBJ2-4): DVKVTQSSRYLVKRTGEKVFLECVQDMDHENMFWYRQDPGLGLRLIYFSYDVKMKEKGDIPEGYSVSREKKERFSLILESASTNQTSMYLCASSPTGLAKNIQYFGAGTRLSVL.

DNA of the CDR3: TGTGCCAGCAGCTTGACGGGGCTTCCCGGCTATGGCTACACCTTC. Translation gives CASSLTGLPGYGYTF. The chain combines TRBV5-6 with TRBJ1-2, with D perhaps TRBD1 (5 bases). V dropped 1 base and J dropped 4 bases, with 14 bases sitting between them. The CDR3 has 15 residues. Germline CDR1 is SGHDT and CDR2 is YYEEEE.

V usage is TRBV5-1 and J usage is TRBJ2-3; D perhaps matches TRBD1 (5 bases). The CDR3 loop spans 14 amino acids. V was trimmed by 0 bases and J by 2 bases, leaving 7 bases between them. Germline lookup yields CDR1 SGHRS and CDR2 YFSETQ. This chain's CDR3 is CASSLVQATDTQYF. CDR3 in DNA: TGCGCCAGCAGCTTGGTACAGGCCACAGATACGCAGTATTTT.

V gene TRBV6-6 combines with J gene TRBJ1-3, with D uncertain. Trimming shortened V by 0 bases and J by 4 bases, and 4 bases separated the two germline ends. There are 13 residues in the CDR3. Looked up from germline, CDR1 is MNHNY and CDR2 is SVGAGI (reference sequence). The CDR3 spells CASSYSTGNTIYF. CDR3 bases: TGTGCCAGCAGTTACTCGACGGGAAACACCATATATTTT.

This chain links TRBV11-2 with TRBJ2-3, with 11 bases fitting TRBD2. The CDR3 has 18 amino acids. CDR1 SGHAT and CDR2 FQNNGV come from the germline V gene. V trimming: 4 bases; J trimming: 3 bases; junction bases outside the gene matches: 12. CDR3 protein: CASSSLALAGGSTDTQYF. The CDR3 nucleotides read TGTGCCAGCAGCTCGCTAGCCCTAGCGGGAGGTTCTACAGATACGCAGTATTTT. The whole variable domain, filled in from reference TRBV11-2 and TRBJ2-3, reads EAGVAQSPRYKIIEKRQSVAFWCNPISGHATLYWYQQILGQGPKLLIQFQNNGVVDDSQLPKDRFSAERLKGVDSTLKIQPAKLEDSAVYLCASSSLALAGGSTDTQYFGPGTRLTVL.

V and J are TRBV28 and TRBJ1-1; 7 bases align to TRBD1. The V gene end was trimmed by 5 bases and the J gene end by 13 bases; junction bases not matched to a gene: 10. This CDR3 has 12 residues. Germline-derived CDR1 and CDR2 are MDHEN and SYDVKM. The CDR3 coding sequence is TGTGCCAGCAGTGGCCGGTGGCAGGGGGGTTTCTTT. Translating gives CASSGRWQGGFF.

The chain carries TRBV5-1 and TRBJ2-7; maybe TRBD1 (6 bases). V lost 0 bases, J lost 1 base, and 14 bases lay in between. This CDR3 has 16 amino acids. Looked up from germline, CDR1 is SGHRS and CDR2 is YFSETQ. The DNA of the CDR3 is TGCGCCAGCAGCTTGGGGCCCCAGGGGTGGTCCTACGAGCAGTACTTC. Amino acid sequence: CASSLGPQGWSYEQYF.

V gene TRBV27 combines with J gene TRBJ2-2; D is perhaps TRBD1 (5 bases). Germline V CDR1 and CDR2: MNHEY, SMNVEV (reference sequence). This CDR3 is built from 15 residues. V lost 3 bases to trimming and J lost 6 bases, with 14 bases between them. The CDR3 loop is CASSFGRGRAGELFF. The CDR3, as DNA: TGTGCCAGCAGTTTTGGTAGGGGTAGGGCCGGGGAGCTGTTTTTT.

A single count supports this clone. The chain links TRBV14 to TRBJ1-1; TRBD1 is a possible D gene (6 bases). Per the germline V gene, CDR1 is SGHDN and CDR2 is FVKESK. Trimming removed 1 base at V and 1 base at J, with 16 bases between. The CDR3 spans 17 residues. The DNA of the CDR3 is TGTGCCAGCAGCCAAGTTAGACCCCAGGACAGGAACACTGAAGCTTTCTTT. Its protein is CASSQVRPQDRNTEAFF.

The chain uses TRBV7-2 and TRBJ1-5; 8 bases line up with TRBD1. The CDR3 sequence is 16 residues long. CDR1 and CDR2 from the germline V gene are SGHTA and FQGNSA. With V trimmed by 4 bases and J by 5 bases, 10 bases remained unmatched. The CDR3 protein is CASSSPDRGSDQPQHF. The CDR3 bases are TGTGCCAGCAGCTCGCCCGACAGGGGTTCGGATCAGCCCCAGCATTTT.

The chain recombines TRBV4-2 with TRBJ2-3, with 8 bases that match TRBD2. The CDR3 sequence is 17 residues long. From germline, CDR1 is LGHNA and CDR2 YNFKEQ. V shed 5 bases and J 5 bases; nucleotides not matched to a gene: 15. The CDR3 DNA reads TGTGCCAGCAGCTATCCAGCCGGGCGGGAGGCCATAGATACGCAGTATTTT. This sequence encodes CASSYPAGREAIDTQYF.

The chain joins TRBV7-9 to TRBJ2-7, with D uncertain. Per germline, CDR1 SEHNR and CDR2 FQNEAQ (reference sequence). V was clipped by 1 base and J by 0 bases, with 7 bases between them. This CDR3 contains 14 residues. CDR3 coding DNA: TGTGCCAGCAGCTTAGACTTCAGCTCCTACGAGCAGTACTTC. Its protein product is CASSLDFSSYEQYF. Based on the CDR3 plus reference TRBV7-9 and TRBJ2-7, the full variable domain is DTGVSQNPRHKITKRGQNVTFRCDPISEHNRLYWYRQTLGQGPEFLTYFQNEAQLEKSRLLSDRFSAERPKGSFSTLEIQRTEQGDSAMYLCASSLDFSSYEQYFGPGTRLTVT.